This TCR beta chain was captured by sequencing in a study of OX40 agonist ivuxolimab in advanced cancers. Produced via immunoSEQ multiplex PCR; TCRdb's table is partial and in-frame only. This sample has about 93,000 clones, with 75% to 90% found just once. Germline V lookup: CDR1 MNHNS, CDR2 SASEGT. The CDR3 is 14 residues long. With V trimmed by 4 bases and J by 3 bases, 3 bases remained unmatched. Here the sequenced sample was CD4+ or CD8+ T cells sorted from blood, taken in a trial of the OX40 agonist ivuxolimab. The chain combines TRBV6-1 with TRBJ2-7; the match to TRBD2 covers 10 bases. The clonotype originates from an adult with an advanced solid tumor such as melanoma, head and neck, liver or kidney cancer. CDR3 in DNA: TGTGCCAGCAGTGTGCCTAGCGGGAGCTACGAGCAGTACTTC. This codes for CASSVPSGSYEQYF.